Following are 11 T cell receptor beta chains from one sample sequenced in a study of T cells in localized non-small cell lung cancer. TCRdb keeps only in-frame clones here, not all; method: immunoSEQ multiplex PCR. The data show about 74,000 clones, about 81% seen once. The specimen was peripheral blood, collected before any cancer treatment. These receptors were taken from a female donor older than 55 with stage I lung adenocarcinoma.

The chain carries TRBV27 and TRBJ2-7; TRBD2 matches 7 bases. With V trimmed by 6 bases and J by 0 bases, 5 bases remained unmatched. The CDR3 has 14 residues. Germline V gene lookup returns CDR1 MNHEY and CDR2 SMNVEV (reference sequence). As DNA, the CDR3 is TGTGCCAGCAGCTTCGGGGGGAGCTCCTACGAGCAGTACTTC. Its translation: CASSFGGSSYEQYF.

The genes are TRBV5-6 and TRBJ1-2; D is perhaps TRBD1 (6 bases). The CDR3 spans 14 residues. Germline lookup yields CDR1 SGHDT and CDR2 YYEEEE. Trimming left V 4 bases short and J 1 base short, with 11 bases between. The CDR3 is CASSLGQSNYGYTF. The CDR3 DNA reads TGTGCCAGCAGCCTAGGACAGAGTAACTATGGCTACACCTTC.

J is TRBJ1-2 and V is TRBV27; D may be TRBD1 (5 bases). The CDR3 is 13 amino acids. Germline CDR1 reads MNHEY; CDR2 reads SMNVEV (reference sequence). Trimming took 0 bases from V and 8 from J, leaving 10 bases between them. The CDR3 DNA reads as TGTGCCAGCAGTTTATCGGGCAGGACAGGCTACACCTTC. It specifies CASSLSGRTGYTF.

The chain combines TRBV19 with TRBJ1-4, with a possible D match to TRBD1 (6 bases). V lost 5 bases and J 4 bases, leaving 17 bases between the germline ends. Germline-derived CDR1 and CDR2 are LNHDA and SQIVND (reference sequence). The CDR3 covers 16 residues. CDR3 region: CASSPLQGRGNEKLFF. In nucleotides, the CDR3 is TGTGCCAGTAGTCCTCTACAGGGCAGGGGTAATGAAAAACTGTTTTTT.

The gene calls are TRBV19 and TRBJ2-5; perhaps TRBD2 as D (7 bases). This CDR3 region has 18 residues. Germline V gene lookup returns CDR1 LNHDA and CDR2 SQIVND (reference sequence). Trimming cost V 1 base and J 0 bases, with 18 bases left between them. CDR3 DNA sequence: TGTGCCAGTAGTATAGGCTGGGGGGGCCCCAAGTACCAAGAGACCCAGTACTTC. Protein product: CASSIGWGGPKYQETQYF.

The chain links TRBV7-8 to TRBJ2-1; D is ambiguous. Germline V gene data show CDR1 as SGHVS and CDR2 as FQNEAQ. V lost 0 bases and J 8 bases, leaving 17 bases between the germline ends. The CDR3 runs to 16 residues. The CDR3 sequence: CASSLARASGSHEQFF. The CDR3 nucleotides are TGTGCCAGCAGCTTAGCTAGGGCTAGTGGATCCCATGAGCAGTTCTTC.

V and J are TRBV7-8 and TRBJ1-1; possibly TRBD1 for D (5 bases). Germline CDR1 and CDR2: SGHVS and FQNEAQ. The CDR3 has 15 amino acids. Trimming shortened V by 1 base and J by 1 base, and 10 bases separated the two germline ends. The CDR3: CASSLVGRTNTEAFF. The CDR3 DNA follows: TGTGCCAGCAGCTTAGTGGGACGGACGAACACTGAAGCTTTCTTT. Full variable domain (missing parts from reference TRBV7-8 and TRBJ1-1): GAGVSQSPRYKVAKRGQDVALRCDPISGHVSLFWYQQALGQGPEFLTYFQNEAQLDKSGLPSDRFFAERPEGSVSTLKIQRTQQEDSAVYLCASSLVGRTNTEAFFGQGTRLTVV.

J is TRBJ2-7 and V is TRBV7-2; D perhaps matches TRBD1 (5 bases). The CDR3 covers 15 residues. Germline assignment: CDR1 SGHTA and CDR2 FQGNSA. Trimming took off 0 bases at V and 3 bases at J, with 12 bases between the two ends. Written as DNA, the CDR3 is TGTGCCAGCAGCTTAGCGTCGACAGCTAACTACGAGCAGTACTTC. It encodes CASSLASTANYEQYF.

The chain recombines TRBV10-3 with TRBJ2-1; TRBD2 might be the D (5 bases). The germline CDR1 and CDR2 sequences are ENHRY and SYGVKD. Trimming took 11 bases from V and 0 from J, leaving 17 bases between them. The CDR3 consists of 15 residues. In DNA form, the CDR3 reads TGTGCCTCGCCACATAGCGCCTACTCCTACAATGAGCAGTTCTTC. The encoded protein is CASPHSAYSYNEQFF.

This chain links TRBV27 with TRBJ2-7, with 8 positions matching TRBD1. Germline V gene sequence: CDR1 MNHEY, CDR2 SMNVEV (reference sequence). This CDR3 comprises 16 residues. V shed 5 bases, J shed 6 bases, and the junction held 15 bases outside the gene matches. Here the CDR3 reads CASSHLSQGAHREQYF. The DNA for the CDR3 is TGTGCCAGCAGTCATTTATCCCAGGGGGCGCATCGCGAGCAGTACTTC.

This CDR3 reads CASSLDSGEYEQYF. The CDR3, as DNA: TGCGCCAGCAGCTTGGATAGCGGGGAATACGAGCAGTACTTC. V gene TRBV5-1 combines with J gene TRBJ2-7; 8 bases match TRBD2. The CDR3 has 14 amino acids. Germline trimming cut 0 bases from V and 4 bases from J; bases unmatched to any gene: 3. The germline gives CDR1 SGHRS, CDR2 YFSETQ.